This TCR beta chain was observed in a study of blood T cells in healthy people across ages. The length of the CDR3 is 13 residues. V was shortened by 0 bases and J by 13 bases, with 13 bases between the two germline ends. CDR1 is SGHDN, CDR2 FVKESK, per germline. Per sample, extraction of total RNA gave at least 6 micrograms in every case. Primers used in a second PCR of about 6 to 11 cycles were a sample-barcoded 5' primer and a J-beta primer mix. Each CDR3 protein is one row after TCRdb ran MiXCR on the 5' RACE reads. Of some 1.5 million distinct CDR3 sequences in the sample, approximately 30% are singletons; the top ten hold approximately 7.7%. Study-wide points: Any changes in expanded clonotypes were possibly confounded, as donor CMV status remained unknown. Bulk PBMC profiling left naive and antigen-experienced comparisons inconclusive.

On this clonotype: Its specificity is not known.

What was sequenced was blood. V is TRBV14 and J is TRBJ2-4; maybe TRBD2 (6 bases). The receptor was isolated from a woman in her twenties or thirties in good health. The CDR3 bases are TGTGCCAGCAGCCAAGACCTGCCTGGGGGGCAGTACTTC. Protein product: CASSQDLPGGQYF.